Below, one T cell receptor beta chain is given with its context. Only a few counts were recorded for this clonotype. The clone's antigen remains unknown. No clone much larger than this one lies a single base away; base qualities are absent. According to the germline V gene (reference sequence), CDR1 reads DFQATT and CDR2 reads SNEGSKA. The junction carries 21 bases between V and J, which are trimmed by 6 bases and 6 bases respectively. The cysteine opens and the phenylalanine closes a CDR3 of 15 amino acids. Just CDR3 DNA is preserved here, 45 bases in frame from base 1. Receptor amplification or capture employed 5' RACE. Sequencing was carried out with an Illumina HiSeq 2000. A universal primer binding site was added through template switching, and the final cDNA carried a unique molecular identifier so that TCR cDNA molecules could be counted accurately. Specific primers in the conserved constant-segment region were used to synthesize first-strand cDNA for TCR alpha and beta chains. To control for contamination, each cDNA library was double barcoded with a SMART-Mk sample barcode plus Illumina barcodes. TruSeq adapter sequences along with Illumina sample barcodes were introduced in two successive PCR steps. Sequencing of the TCR alpha and beta cDNA libraries was done on the Illumina HiSeq platform using custom primers. The paper's data handling went like this. Raw reads were processed with MiGEC to extract unique molecular identifiers, and MiXCR was used to determine CDR3 positions. Recombination models were inferred per individual with the repgenHMM and IGoR tools using an EM algorithm. The analysis of shared clonotypes was done with the tcR package in R, with sharing normalized by the product of cloneset sizes. To study raw recombination free of thymic and clonal selection effects, out-of-frame nonproductive sequences were analyzed. TCRdb's own reprocessing of the public reads used fastp at Q25 and MiXCR and kept productive beta chains. Rows are combined by CDR3 protein, so each entry shows the most common genes and DNA. These V and J calls originate from TCRdb's pipeline instead of the authors' own analysis. For this sample the table gives about 690,000 distinct CDR3 sequences, of which roughly 6% were detected only once. Of the sample, roughly 1.6% is held by the ten largest clones.

This sample is part of a study of identical twins (dated by TCRdb to 2016 to 2017). Background for the entire study: To test whether fetal clonotypes persist, the study used deep sequencing on TCR alpha and beta repertoires from monozygotic twins, unrelated adults of various ages, and cord blood. To rule out contamination, replicate twin experiments were performed at different times with different library preparation protocols. Study-level results and caveats: Abundant cord blood beta clonotypes had fewer insertions, young adult naive repertoires showed a similar but weaker trend, and memory repertoires showed no such trend. In monozygotic twins, recombination models systematically underestimated out-of-frame TCR alpha sharing, but the models matched the sharing seen between unrelated individuals. Compared with coincidental sharing between unrelated individuals, an excess of low generation-probability sequences was observed among out-of-frame TCR alpha sequences shared between twins. Excess twin sharing in beta out-of-frame sequences was weaker because fewer shared sequences lowered the signal-to-noise ratio. Zero-insertion analyses could be partly confounded by invariant T cells such as MAIT and iNKT, although diverse VJ usage argued against such confounding for most clonotypes. Because the same donors could not be followed over many years, conclusions were based on cross-sectional statistical analysis.

All donors were healthy Caucasians. The study also sequenced three unrelated non-twin adults: a male aged 18 to 29, a male aged 50 to 60 and a female aged 50 to 60. Miltenyi CD45RO+ enrichment and human naive T-cell isolation kits were used to isolate memory (CD45RO+) and naive T cells from PBMC. The chain is made from TRBV20-1 and TRBJ2-1; TRBD2 is a weak D gene call, 6 bases matching. The TCR was taken from a man younger than 35 in good health. Material for sequencing was naive T cells sorted from blood. The cell subset or site label, read with the paper, signifies: cells isolated with a human naive T-cell isolation kit. CDR3 region: CSAVAVRRELNEQFF. The nucleotide sequence reads TGCAGTGCCGTAGCGGTACGGCGGGAACTCAATGAGCAGTTCTTC.